The 2 T cell receptor beta chains reported below all come from one sample, sequenced in a study of blood T cell repertoires in COVID-19. The data were produced by immunoSEQ multiplex PCR, yet TCRdb's version contains in-frame clones alone and is incomplete. The table lists a few hundred thousand clones, over 75% of them singletons. The source material was PBMCs or T cells enriched from blood (not recorded which). The origin of the receptors is a woman aged 30 to 39 who had recovered from COVID-19.

The rearrangement links TRBV27 to TRBJ2-7; D unresolved. The V end lost 3 bases, the J end lost 2 bases, and 23 bases lay between the germline ends. This CDR3 has 18 residues. CDR1 is MNHEY and CDR2 is SMNVEV in the germline V gene (reference sequence). Here the CDR3 DNA reads TGTGCCAGCAGTTTTTCCCAGCAACGACATATTCGAACCTACGAGCAGTACTTC. Translation: CASSFSQQRHIRTYEQYF.

The gene calls are TRBV5-1 and TRBJ1-6, with 7 bases that match TRBD1. The V and J ends lost 3 bases and 13 bases, in that order; junction bases with no gene match: 7. Germline CDR1 is SGHRS and CDR2 is YFSETQ. The CDR3 runs 13 residues. CDR3: CASSSLQGQPLHF. DNA for the CDR3: TGCGCCAGCAGCTCCCTACAGGGACAGCCCCTCCACTTT. Filled out from reference TRBV5-1 and TRBJ1-6, the complete variable domain reads KAGVTQTPRYLIKTRGQQVTLSCSPISGHRSVSWYQQTPGQGLQFLFEYFSETQRNKGNFPGRFSGRQFSNSRSEMNVSTLELGDSALYLCASSSLQGQPLHFGNGTRLTVT.